These 4 T cell receptor beta chains were all obtained from the same sample, sequenced in a study of CD8 T cells in Susac syndrome. An input of about 0.45 to 1 ug of RNA was subjected to reverse transcription using random hexamers. TCRdb re-called the immunoSEQ multiplex PCR reads through MiXCR, storing one row per CDR3 protein. Of a few hundred thousand distinct CDR3 sequences detected, 92% appear once; the ten largest clones hold 0.065%. What was sequenced was CD4+ T cells from PBMCs. The source of these receptors is a human donor with multiple sclerosis.

The V call is TRBV5-1, the J call TRBJ1-2, with D tentatively TRBD1 (5 bases). The germline V and J ends were trimmed by 0 bases and 3 bases, with 12 bases remaining between them. The CDR3 covers 15 residues. Per germline, CDR1 SGHRS and CDR2 YFSETQ. The CDR3 spells CASSLVGRGDYGYTF. The CDR3 nucleotides are TGCGCCAGCAGCTTGGTGGGACGTGGGGACTATGGCTACACCTTC.

The chain recombines TRBV7-9 with TRBJ2-7; D gene ambiguous. The V and J ends lost 8 bases and 5 bases respectively, with 16 bases between them. The CDR3 contains 13 residues. The germline V gene encodes CDR1 SEHNR and CDR2 FQNEAQ (reference sequence). The CDR3 protein is CASSLEFRNEQYF. DNA for the CDR3: TGTGCCAGCTCTTTAGAGTTTAGGAACGAGCAGTACTTC. Full variable domain (missing parts from reference TRBV7-9 and TRBJ2-7): DTGVSQNPRHKITKRGQNVTFRCDPISEHNRLYWYRQTLGQGPEFLTYFQNEAQLEKSRLLSDRFSAERPKGSFSTLEIQRTEQGDSAMYLCASSLEFRNEQYFGPGTRLTVT.

The chain joins TRBV6-1 to TRBJ2-7, with D perhaps matching TRBD1 (6 bases). Trimming took off 10 bases at V and 3 bases at J, with 10 bases between the two ends. This CDR3 spans 11 amino acids. Germline-derived CDR1 and CDR2 are MNHNS and SASEGT. CDR3 protein: CAIGQNYEQYF. The DNA for the CDR3 is TGTGCCATTGGACAGAACTACGAGCAGTACTTC.

The chain employs TRBV29-1 and TRBJ2-4, with D possibly TRBD2 on 5 matching bases. CDR3 size: 15 residues. In germline, CDR1 is SQVTM, CDR2 ANQGSEA. V dropped 5 bases and J dropped 0 bases, with 14 bases sitting between them. The CDR3 DNA sequence: TGCAGCGTTTGGGTAGGGAGTCGAGCCAAAAACATTCAGTACTTC. Translation gives CSVWVGSRAKNIQYF.